This TCR beta chain was identified in a study of cytomegalovirus exposure and HLA in healthy donors. Researchers ran the PCR with 60 Vbeta and 13 Jbeta primers. Data came from immunoSEQ multiplex PCR; TCRdb stores just in-frame clones and leaves some out. The listing contains about 48,000 clones. The CDR3 has 14 residues. J lost 6 bases, V lost 5 bases, and 9 bases had no gene match. The germline V gene encodes CDR1 SSHAT and CDR2 FNYEAQ (reference sequence). The V gene is TRBV7-7, the J gene TRBJ1-1; 7 bases line up with TRBD1. The sample comprised PBMCs. The receptor was isolated from a male donor in good health and CMV-seropositive. The chain's CDR3 is CASSPDRATAEAFF. The CDR3 DNA follows: TGTGCCAGCAGCCCAGACAGGGCGACGGCTGAAGCTTTCTTT.